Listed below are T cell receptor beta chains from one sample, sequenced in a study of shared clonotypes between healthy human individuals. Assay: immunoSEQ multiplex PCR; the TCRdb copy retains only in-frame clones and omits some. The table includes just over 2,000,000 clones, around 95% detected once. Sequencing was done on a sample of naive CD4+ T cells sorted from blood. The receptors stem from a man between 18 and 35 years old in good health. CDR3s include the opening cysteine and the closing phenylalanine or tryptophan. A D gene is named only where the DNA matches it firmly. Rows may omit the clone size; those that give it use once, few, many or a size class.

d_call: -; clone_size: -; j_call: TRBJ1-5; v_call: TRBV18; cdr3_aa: CASSPQGSNQPQHF; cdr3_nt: TGTGCCAGCTCACCACAGGGCAGCAATCAGCCCCAGCATTTT
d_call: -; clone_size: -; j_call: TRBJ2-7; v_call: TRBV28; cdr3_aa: CASSYGSSYEQYF; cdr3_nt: TGTGCCAGCAGTTATGGGAGCTCCTACGAGCAGTACTTC
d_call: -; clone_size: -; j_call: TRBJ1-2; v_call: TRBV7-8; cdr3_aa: CASSFSTQGGRSGYTF; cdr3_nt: TGTGCCAGCAGCTTCAGCACACAGGGAGGGCGATCTGGCTACACCTTC
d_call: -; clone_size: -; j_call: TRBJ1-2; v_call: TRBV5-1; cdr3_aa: CASSLGEAGALYTF; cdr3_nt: TGCGCCAGCAGCTTGGGCGAGGCAGGGGCGTTATACACCTTC
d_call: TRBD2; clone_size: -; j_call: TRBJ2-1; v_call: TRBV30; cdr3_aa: CAWSGGRTSGRSRSYNEQFF; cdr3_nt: TGTGCCTGGAGCGGCGGACGTACTAGCGGGAGGTCTCGCTCCTACAATGAGCAGTTCTTC
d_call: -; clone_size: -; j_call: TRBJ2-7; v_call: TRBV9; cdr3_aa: CASSPRAVGYEQYF; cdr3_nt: TGTGCCAGCAGCCCCCGAGCGGTGGGTTACGAGCAGTACTTC
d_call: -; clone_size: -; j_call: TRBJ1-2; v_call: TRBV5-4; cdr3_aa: CASSLGAPEGGYTF; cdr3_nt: TGTGCCAGCAGCTTGGGTGCTCCCGAGGGTGGCTACACCTTC
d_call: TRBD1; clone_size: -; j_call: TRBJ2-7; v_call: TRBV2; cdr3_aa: CASSNRGPPSYEQYF; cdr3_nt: TGTGCCAGCAGTAACAGGGGTCCGCCGTCCTACGAGCAGTACTTC
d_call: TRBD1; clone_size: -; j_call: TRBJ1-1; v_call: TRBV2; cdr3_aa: CATSGQSTEAFF; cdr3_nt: TGTGCCACATCGGGACAGAGTACTGAAGCTTTCTTT
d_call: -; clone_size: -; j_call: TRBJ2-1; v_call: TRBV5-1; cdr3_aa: CASSLPPGERNEQFF; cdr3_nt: TGCGCCAGCAGCTTGCCGCCAGGGGAGAGGAATGAGCAGTTCTTC
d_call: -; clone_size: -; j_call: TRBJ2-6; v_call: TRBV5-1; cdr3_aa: CASSQGTGANVLTF; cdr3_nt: TGCGCCAGCAGCCAGGGAACCGGGGCCAACGTCCTGACTTTC
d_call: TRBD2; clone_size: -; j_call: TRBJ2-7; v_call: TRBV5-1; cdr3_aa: CASSSRGSGSRYEQYF; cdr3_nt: TGCGCCAGCAGCTCCCGGGGTAGCGGGAGTAGATACGAGCAGTACTTC
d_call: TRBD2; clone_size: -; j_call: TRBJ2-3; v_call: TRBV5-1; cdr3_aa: CASSSGTSGGASTDTQYF; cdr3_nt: TGCGCCAGCAGCTCCGGGACTAGCGGGGGTGCTAGCACAGATACGCAGTATTTT
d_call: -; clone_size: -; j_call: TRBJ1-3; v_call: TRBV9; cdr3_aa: CASSFSSGNTIYF; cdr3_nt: TGTGCCAGCAGCTTCTCCTCTGGAAACACCATATATTTT
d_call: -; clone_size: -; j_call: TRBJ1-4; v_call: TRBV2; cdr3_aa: CASSGRINEKLFF; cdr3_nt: TGTGCCAGCAGTGGACGGATTAATGAAAAACTGTTTTTT
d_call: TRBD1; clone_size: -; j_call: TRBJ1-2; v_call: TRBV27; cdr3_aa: CASSRDRGYGYTF; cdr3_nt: TGTGCCAGCAGCCGGGACAGGGGCTATGGCTACACCTTC
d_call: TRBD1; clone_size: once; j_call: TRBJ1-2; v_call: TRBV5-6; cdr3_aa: CASSFYDRVEGYTF; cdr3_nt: TGTGCCAGCAGCTTCTATGACAGGGTGGAAGGCTACACCTTC
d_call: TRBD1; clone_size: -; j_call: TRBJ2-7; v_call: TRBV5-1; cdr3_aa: CASSLVGGVNPYEQYF; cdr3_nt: TGCGCCAGCAGCTTGGTAGGGGGCGTAAACCCCTACGAGCAGTACTTC
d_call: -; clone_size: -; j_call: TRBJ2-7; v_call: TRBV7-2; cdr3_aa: CASSLEKGAYEQYF; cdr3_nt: TGTGCCAGCAGCTTAGAAAAGGGGGCCTACGAGCAGTACTTC
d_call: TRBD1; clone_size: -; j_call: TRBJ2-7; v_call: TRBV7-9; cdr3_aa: CASSLTGTGSYEQYF; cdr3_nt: TGTGCCAGCAGCTTGACCGGGACAGGGTCCTACGAGCAGTACTTC
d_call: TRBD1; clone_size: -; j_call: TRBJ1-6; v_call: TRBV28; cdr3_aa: CASSAGQLNSPLHF; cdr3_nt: TGTGCCAGCAGTGCGGGACAGTTAAATTCACCCCTCCACTTT
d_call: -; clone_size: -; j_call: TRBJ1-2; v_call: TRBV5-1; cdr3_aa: CASSLGGNYGYTF; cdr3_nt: TGCGCCAGCAGCTTGGGCGGCAACTATGGCTACACCTTC
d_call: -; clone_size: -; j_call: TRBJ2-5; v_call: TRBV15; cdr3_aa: CATSGSGTQSPLRQETQYF; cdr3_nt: TGTGCCACCAGCGGGTCCGGGACGCAGTCCCCGCTCCGCCAAGAGACCCAGTACTTC
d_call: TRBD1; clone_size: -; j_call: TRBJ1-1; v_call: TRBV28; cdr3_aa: CASSRDSEAFF; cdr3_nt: TGTGCCAGCAGCCGGGACAGTGAAGCTTTCTTT
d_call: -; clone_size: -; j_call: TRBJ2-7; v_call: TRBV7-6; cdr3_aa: CASSPTSGADYEQYF; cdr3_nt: TGTGCCAGCAGCCCAACGTCAGGGGCCGACTACGAGCAGTACTTC
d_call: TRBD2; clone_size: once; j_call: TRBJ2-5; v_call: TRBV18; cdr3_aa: CASSFAIVAGDQETQYF; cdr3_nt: TGTGCCAGCTCCTTCGCTATTGTAGCGGGGGACCAAGAGACCCAGTACTTC
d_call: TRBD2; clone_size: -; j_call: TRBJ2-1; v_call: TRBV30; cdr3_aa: CAWTGGPQRSNEQFF; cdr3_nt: TGTGCCTGGACGGGGGGGCCCCAAAGGAGCAATGAGCAGTTCTTC
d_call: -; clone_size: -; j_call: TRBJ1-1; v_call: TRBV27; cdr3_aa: CASSSGRTEAFF; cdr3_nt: TGTGCCAGCAGTTCGGGACGGACTGAAGCTTTCTTT
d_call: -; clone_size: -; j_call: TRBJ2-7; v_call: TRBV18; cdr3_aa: CASSPQEDPSYEQYF; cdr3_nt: TGTGCCAGCTCACCACAGGAGGACCCTTCCTACGAGCAGTACTTC
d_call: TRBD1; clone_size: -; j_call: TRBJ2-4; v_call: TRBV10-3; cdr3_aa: CATDRGDGIQYF; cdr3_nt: TGTGCCACCGACAGGGGGGATGGCATTCAGTACTTC
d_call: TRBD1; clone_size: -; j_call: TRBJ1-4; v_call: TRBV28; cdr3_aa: CASSLREYKSGQGWVRTNEKLFF; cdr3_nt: TGTGCCAGCAGTTTACGGGAATACAAATCGGGACAGGGTTGGGTTAGAACTAATGAAAAACTGTTTTTT
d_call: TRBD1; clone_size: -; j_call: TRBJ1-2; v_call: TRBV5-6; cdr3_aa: CASSSGQGPNYGYTF; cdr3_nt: TGTGCCAGCAGCTCGGGACAGGGGCCTAACTATGGCTACACCTTC
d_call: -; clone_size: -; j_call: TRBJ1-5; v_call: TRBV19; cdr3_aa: CASFSNQPQHF; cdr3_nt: TGTGCCAGCTTTAGCAATCAGCCCCAGCATTTT
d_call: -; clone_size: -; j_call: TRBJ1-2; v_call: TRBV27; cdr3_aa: CASSFRAIYGYTF; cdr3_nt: TGTGCCAGCAGTTTTCGGGCAATCTATGGCTACACCTTC
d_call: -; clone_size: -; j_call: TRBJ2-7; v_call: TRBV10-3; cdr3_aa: CAISDSAGLSEQYF; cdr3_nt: TGTGCCATCAGTGATTCGGCAGGGCTTAGCGAGCAGTACTTC
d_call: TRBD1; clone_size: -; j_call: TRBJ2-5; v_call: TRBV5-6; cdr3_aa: CASSLGTGGGETQYF; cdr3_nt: TGTGCCAGCAGCTTGGGGACAGGCGGAGGAGAGACCCAGTACTTC
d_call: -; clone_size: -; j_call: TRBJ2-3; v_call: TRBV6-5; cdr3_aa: CASSYSRAPTDTQYF; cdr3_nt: TGTGCCAGCAGTTACTCACGGGCACCCACAGATACGCAGTATTTT
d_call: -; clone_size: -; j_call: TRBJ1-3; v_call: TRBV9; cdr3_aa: CASSVGGPGNTIYF; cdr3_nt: TGTGCCAGCAGCGTCGGGGGCCCTGGAAACACCATATATTTT
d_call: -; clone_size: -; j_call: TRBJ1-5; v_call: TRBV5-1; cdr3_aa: CASSLGGISNQPQHF; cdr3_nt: TGCGCCAGCAGCCTGGGGGGTATTAGCAATCAGCCCCAGCATTTT
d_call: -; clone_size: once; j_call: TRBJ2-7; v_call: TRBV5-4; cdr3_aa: CASSLAQAYEQYF; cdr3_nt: TGTGCCAGCAGCTTGGCGCAGGCCTACGAGCAGTACTTC
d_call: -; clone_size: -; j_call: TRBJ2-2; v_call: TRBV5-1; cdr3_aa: CASSFSKGTGELFF; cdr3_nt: TGCGCCAGCAGCTTTTCTAAGGGAACCGGGGAGCTGTTTTTT
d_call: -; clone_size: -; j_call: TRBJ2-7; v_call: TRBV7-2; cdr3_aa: CASSLVSGTYEQYF; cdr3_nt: TGTGCCAGCAGCTTAGTGTCGGGGACCTACGAGCAGTACTTC
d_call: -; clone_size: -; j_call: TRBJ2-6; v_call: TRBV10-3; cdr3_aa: CAINRDNQRNSGANVLTF; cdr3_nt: TGTGCCATCAACCGGGACAACCAAAGGAACTCTGGGGCCAACGTCCTGACTTTC
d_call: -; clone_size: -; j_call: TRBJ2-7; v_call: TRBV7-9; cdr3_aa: CASSLAFAEQYF; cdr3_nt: TGTGCCAGCAGCTTAGCTTTCGCCGAGCAGTACTTC
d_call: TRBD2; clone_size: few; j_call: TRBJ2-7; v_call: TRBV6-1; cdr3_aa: CASSEAGLAASYEQYF; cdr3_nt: TGTGCCAGCAGTGAAGCCGGGCTAGCGGCGTCCTACGAGCAGTACTTC
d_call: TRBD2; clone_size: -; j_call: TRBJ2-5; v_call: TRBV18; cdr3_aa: CASYSGLAGETQYF; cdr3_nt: TGTGCCAGCTACTCGGGACTAGCGGGAGAGACCCAGTACTTC
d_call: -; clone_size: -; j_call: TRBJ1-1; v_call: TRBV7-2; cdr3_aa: CASSLRGNTEAFF; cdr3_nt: TGTGCCAGCAGCTTAAGGGGAAACACTGAAGCTTTCTTT
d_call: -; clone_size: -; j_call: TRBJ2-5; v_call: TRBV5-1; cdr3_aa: CASSRDQQTQYF; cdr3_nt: TGCGCCAGCAGCCGTGACCAGCAGACCCAGTACTTC
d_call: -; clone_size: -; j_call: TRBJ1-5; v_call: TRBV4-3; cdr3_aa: CASSQDGAQPQHF; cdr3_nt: TGCGCCAGCAGCCAAGATGGAGCCCAGCCCCAGCATTTT
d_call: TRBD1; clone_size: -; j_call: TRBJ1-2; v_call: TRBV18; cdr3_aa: CASSPGDRGEGYTF; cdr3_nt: TGTGCCAGCTCACCAGGGGACAGGGGAGAAGGCTACACCTTC
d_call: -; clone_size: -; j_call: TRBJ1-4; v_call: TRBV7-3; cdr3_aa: CASSPRAGEKLFF; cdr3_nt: TGTGCCAGCAGCCCGAGAGCGGGTGAAAAACTGTTTTTT
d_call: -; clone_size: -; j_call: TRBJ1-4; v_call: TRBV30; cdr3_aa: CAWSEGPIINEKLFF; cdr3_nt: TGTGCCTGGAGTGAGGGACCTATAATTAATGAAAAACTGTTTTTT
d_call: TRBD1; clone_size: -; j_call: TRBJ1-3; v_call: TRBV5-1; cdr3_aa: CASSLGQGAGNTIYF; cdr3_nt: TGCGCCAGCAGCTTGGGACAGGGGGCCGGAAACACCATATATTTT
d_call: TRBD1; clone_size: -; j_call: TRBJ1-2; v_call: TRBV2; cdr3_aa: CASRLQGALNYGYTF; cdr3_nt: TGTGCCAGCAGACTCCAGGGGGCCTTGAACTATGGCTACACCTTC
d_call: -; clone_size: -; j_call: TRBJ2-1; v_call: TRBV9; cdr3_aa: CASSVGRGSYNEQFF; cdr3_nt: TGTGCCAGCAGCGTAGGCCGGGGTTCCTACAATGAGCAGTTCTTC
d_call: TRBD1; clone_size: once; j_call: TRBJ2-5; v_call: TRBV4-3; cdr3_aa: CASSQDLSGTEEETQYF; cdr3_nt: TGCGCCAGCAGCCAAGATCTCTCCGGGACAGAAGAAGAGACCCAGTACTTC
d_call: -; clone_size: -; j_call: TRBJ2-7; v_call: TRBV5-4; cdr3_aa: CASSLGPNEQYF; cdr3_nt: TGTGCCAGCAGCTTGGGCCCAAACGAGCAGTACTTC
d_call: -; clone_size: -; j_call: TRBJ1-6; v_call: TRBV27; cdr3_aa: CASSLGTRGNSPLHF; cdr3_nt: TGTGCCAGCAGTTTAGGGACACGAGGTAATTCACCCCTCCACTTT
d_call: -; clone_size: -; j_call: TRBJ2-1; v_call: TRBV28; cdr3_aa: CASRSPGGYYNEQFF; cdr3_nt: TGTGCCAGCAGATCCCCCGGGGGTTACTACAATGAGCAGTTCTTC
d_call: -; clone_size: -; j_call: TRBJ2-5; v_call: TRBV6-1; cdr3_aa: CAIRGGRETQYF; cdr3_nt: TGTGCCATCAGGGGGGGCCGGGAGACCCAGTACTTC